The T cell receptor beta chain described here comes from a study of early T cells in non-severe SARS-CoV-2 infection. Overall study: Chains stayed unpaired after sequencing of bulk RNA from unsorted whole blood.

Many counts were recorded for this clonotype. Its target is not known. Study conclusions and caveats: Matching results from VDJdb favored anti-spike CD8 responses, leaving private and CD4 specificities undetected.

Individual cDNA molecules were tagged with unique molecular identifiers. A single record per CDR3 protein comes from TCRdb applying MiXCR to the 5' RACE reads. The top ten hold 3% to 4.5% of the sample, which has 100,000 to 120,000 distinct CDR3 sequences, roughly 13% seen once. The CDR3 loop spans 12 amino acids. V was clipped by 6 bases and J by 2 bases; unmatched bases: 3. CDR1 and CDR2 (germline): SQVTM, ANQGSEA. This chain joins TRBV29-1 and TRBJ2-5; 7 bases are a match to TRBD1. Sequenced material: whole blood, taken at baseline. The sequence derives from an adult who was a healthcare worker with PCR-confirmed SARS-CoV-2 infection or an uninfected control (not recorded which). The CDR3 coding sequence is TGCAGCGTGCAGGGGGATCAAGAGACCCAGTACTTC. It encodes CSVQGDQETQYF.